This T cell receptor (beta chain) comes out of a study of vaccination and CD4 T cells after COVID-19. Study outcomes and limitations: Looking at convalescent patients, a median about 86% of reactive clones were present only post-vaccination.

Notes on this clonotype: Its antigen is not identified.

Cultured CD4+ T-cell DNA underwent Oncomine TCR Beta short-read sequencing. TCRdb independently ran MiXCR on the PCR reads; one entry per CDR3 protein. The sample has about 14,000 distinct CDR3 sequences; about 54% are singletons. Treatment meaning: approximately 9-day PBMC culture with coronavirus spike peptide pools or control peptides (ViraFEST assay). This specimen consisted of CD4+ T cells from blood, cultured in vitro, obtained before SARS-CoV-2 vaccination. The TCR originated in a human donor who had recovered from COVID-19.

The DNA for the CDR3 is TGTGCCAGCAGCCATCGGACAGGGGTGTTCGGCACTGAAGCTTTCTTT. Translating it yields CASSHRTGVFGTEAFF. The J gene is TRBJ1-1, the V gene TRBV6-1, with 9 bases lining up with TRBD1. CDR3 length: 16 amino acids. CDR1 is MNHNS, CDR2 SASEGT, per germline. Germline trimming cut 6 bases from V and 4 bases from J; bases unmatched to any gene: 12.